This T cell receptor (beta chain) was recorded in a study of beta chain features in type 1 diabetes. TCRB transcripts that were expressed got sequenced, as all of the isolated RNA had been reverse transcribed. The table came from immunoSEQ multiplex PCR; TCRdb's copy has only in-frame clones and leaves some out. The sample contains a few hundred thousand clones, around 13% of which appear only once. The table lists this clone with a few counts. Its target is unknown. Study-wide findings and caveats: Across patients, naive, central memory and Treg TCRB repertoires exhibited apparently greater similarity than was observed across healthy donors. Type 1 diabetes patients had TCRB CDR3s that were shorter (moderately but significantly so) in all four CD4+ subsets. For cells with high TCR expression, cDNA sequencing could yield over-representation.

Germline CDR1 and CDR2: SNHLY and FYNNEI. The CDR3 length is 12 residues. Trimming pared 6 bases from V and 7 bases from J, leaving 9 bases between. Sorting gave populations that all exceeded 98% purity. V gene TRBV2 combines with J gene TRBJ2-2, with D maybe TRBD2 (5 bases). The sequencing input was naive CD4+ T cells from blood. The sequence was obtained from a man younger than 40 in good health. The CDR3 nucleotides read TGTGCCAGCAGGCGCCGGGGCGGGGAGCTGTTTTTT. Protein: CASRRRGGELFF.